This T cell receptor beta chain was identified in a study of blood T cell repertoires in COVID-19. Turning to the study itself: Sites in the United States, Italy and Spain provided acute and convalescent COVID-19 samples.

The CDR3 is made up of 17 amino acids. CDR1 is SGHTA, CDR2 FQGTGA, per germline. As processed by the authors: By means of reference gene primer amplification, nucleated cell counts were estimated. Sequencing was performed with immunoSEQ multiplex PCR; in TCRdb, only in-frame clones are kept and a portion is missing. Clone size and V and J calls were adopted from that table, with D and trimming inferred from the DNA. The data contain a few hundred thousand clones, 87% of them singletons. A word on this clone: Relative to the germline gene, one junction end is altered; a read error may explain this.

Clinical histories supplied by participants themselves formed the basis of cohort assignment. Recovered Cohort 3 donors showed two negative PCRs, clearance, or symptom resolution. The TCR comes from a woman younger than 45 who had recovered from COVID-19. The V call is TRBV7-3, the J call TRBJ2-2, with 9 bases aligning to TRBD2. Material for sequencing was PBMCs or T cells enriched from blood (not recorded which). CDR3 coding DNA: TGTGCCAGCAGCCTAACCAGCGGGGGGCCGGGAACCGGGGAGCTGTTTTTT. It specifies CASSLTSGGPGTGELFF.